This T cell receptor beta chain emerged from a study of T cells in Graves' hyperthyroidism and ophthalmopathy. The CDR3 loop spans 13 amino acids. Germline V gives CDR1 WNHNN, CDR2 SYGVQD (reference sequence). V was pared by 0 bases and J by 9 bases, with 11 bases between. Diagnosis relied on clinical symptoms, serum thyroxine and TRAb, thyroid ultrasound and orbital computed tomography. There were TCR beta CDR3 regions amplified from RNA transcripts. When the TCR CDR3 underwent first-round RT-PCR, the HTBI primer set was used. TCRdb used MiXCR to reprocess the multiplex PCR reads, holding one entry per CDR3 protein. The table includes more than 550,000 distinct CDR3 sequences, nearly 45% detected once.

Sequencing was performed on peripheral blood or thyroid tissue (not recorded which). The gene calls are TRBV10-1 and TRBJ1-1; D is undetermined. The receptor's source is an adult man with Graves' disease, either hyperthyroidism or ophthalmopathy (not recorded which). CDR3 amino acids: CASSESGSSQAFF. The DNA for the CDR3 is TGCGCCAGCAGTGAGTCAGGGTCATCCCAAGCTTTCTTT.